The 29 T cell receptor beta chains listed next were all sequenced from one sample in a study of a mutant IDH1 vaccine in newly diagnosed glioma. The assay was immunoSEQ multiplex PCR, and TCRdb's table has in-frame clones only and misses some. The sample has around 46,000 clones, just under 80% seen once. Specified time point: week 5, during vaccination. Doses of 300 ug of mutant IDH1 20-mer peptide were given with topical imiquimod. These receptors' antigens are unknown. The input for sequencing was PBMCs, taken from a glioma patient whose treatment included an IDH1 peptide vaccine. The source is a man aged 45-60 years with glioma.

The chain is built from TRBV30 and TRBJ2-1, with 8 bases fitting TRBD2. The CDR3 length is 14 residues. The junction had 3 bases not matched to a gene; V was cut back by 1 base and J by 4 bases. Germline V gene sequence: CDR1 GTSNPN, CDR2 SVGIG (reference sequence). CDR3 in amino acids: CAWSAAGGYNEQFF. The CDR3 DNA is TGTGCCTGGAGTGCGGCGGGGGGATACAATGAGCAGTTCTTC.

This clone appeared a few times. This rearrangement joins TRBV5-1 to TRBJ2-2; 9 nucleotides match TRBD1. V lost 9 bases and J lost 6; bases outside the gene matches: 9. This CDR3 has 14 amino acids. From germline, CDR1 is SGHRS and CDR2 YFSETQ. The CDR3 here is CATQRGQGAGELFF. The CDR3 nucleotides read TGCGCCACCCAGCGGGGACAGGGTGCCGGGGAGCTGTTTTTT.

This clone was seen a single time. The gene calls are TRBV7-2 and TRBJ1-4; TRBD1 might be the D (5 bases). Germline loops: CDR1 SGHTA, CDR2 FQGNSA. Trimming removed 5 bases from V and 4 bases from J, with 17 bases in between. The CDR3 length is 16 residues. The CDR3 region has the DNA TGTGCCAGCAGCCATCAAGGGGTGGGATTTAATGAAAAACTGTTTTTT. Translating gives CASSHQGVGFNEKLFF.

The chain carries TRBV7-3 and TRBJ2-5; D may be TRBD1 or TRBD2 (5 bases each). Trimming removed 11 bases at V and 4 bases at J, with 17 bases between. CDR3 length: 13 amino acids. The germline gives CDR1 SGHTA, CDR2 FQGTGA. CDR3 residues: CASGPGSGETQYF. As DNA, the CDR3 is TGTGCCTCCGGGCCAGGGAGTGGAGAGACCCAGTACTTC.

The chain carries TRBV7-8 and TRBJ1-5; D ambiguous. The germline V gene encodes CDR1 SGHVS and CDR2 FQNEAQ. CDR3 size: 14 residues. Trimming removed 3 bases at V and 4 bases at J, with 10 bases between. The CDR3 is CASSLDVTNQPQHF. The CDR3 nucleotides are TGTGCCAGCAGCTTGGATGTAACTAATCAGCCCCAGCATTTT.

The DNA for the CDR3 is TGTGCCAGCAGGGAGACGGTCTCTGGAAACACCATATATTTT. It encodes CASRETVSGNTIYF. The V gene is TRBV6-1, the J gene TRBJ1-3; D gene unclear. With 6 bases removed from V and 0 bases from J, the gap between germline ends came to 9 bases. The germline gives CDR1 MNHNS, CDR2 SASEGT. CDR3 length: 14 amino acids.

The J gene is TRBJ2-1, the V gene TRBV7-9; D is undetermined. V was pared by 4 bases and J by 2 bases, with 6 bases between. Germline loops: CDR1 SEHNR, CDR2 FQNEAQ (reference sequence). The CDR3 spans 13 residues. This CDR3 is CASSSETYNEQFF. CDR3 nucleotides: TGTGCCAGCAGCTCCGAAACCTACAATGAGCAGTTCTTC. The variable domain in full, with the rest retrieved from reference TRBV7-9 and TRBJ2-1, is DTGVSQNPRHKITKRGQNVTFRCDPISEHNRLYWYRQTLGQGPEFLTYFQNEAQLEKSRLLSDRFSAERPKGSFSTLEIQRTEQGDSAMYLCASSSETYNEQFFGPGTRLTVL.

The rearrangement joins TRBV18 to TRBJ1-5; the D is unclear. CDR3 length: 15 amino acids. Deletions cut 5 bases from V and 2 bases from J, with 13 bases between. Looked up from germline, CDR1 is KGHSH and CDR2 is LQKENI. The CDR3 DNA reads as TGTGCCAGCTCAGTCGGCAGCGGGGGCAATCAGCCCCAGCATTTT. Translating gives CASSVGSGGNQPQHF.

This clone was seen a few times. The chain is built from TRBV10-2 and TRBJ1-6, with a tentative D call TRBD1 (5 bases). The length of the CDR3 is 12 residues. The V end was cut by 8 bases, the J end by 7 bases, with 9 bases between. Germline lookup yields CDR1 WSHSY and CDR2 SAAADI. This CDR3 reads CASQGGNSPLHF. In nucleotides, the CDR3 is TGCGCCAGCCAGGGAGGAAATTCACCCCTCCACTTT.

As for this clone: The sample carries other DNA sequences with the same CDR3. The rearrangement joins TRBV5-1 to TRBJ2-6; D not resolved. Germline assignment: CDR1 SGHRS and CDR2 YFSETQ. V was trimmed by 0 bases and J by 2 bases, leaving 0 bases between them. This CDR3 is 13 amino acids long. DNA of the CDR3: TGCGCCAGCAGCTTGGCTGGGGCCAACGTCCTGACTTTC. Protein sequence: CASSLAGANVLTF.

This clone is a singleton in its sample. The genes are TRBV5-5 and TRBJ1-2; D unclear. Trimming cost V 0 bases and J 3 bases, with 12 bases left between them. This CDR3 is built from 15 residues. The germline gives CDR1 SGHKS, CDR2 YYEKEE (reference sequence). The CDR3 region is CASSLARQSDYGYTF. The CDR3 DNA follows: TGTGCCAGCAGCTTGGCCCGCCAATCGGACTATGGCTACACCTTC.

The rearrangement joins TRBV6-1 to TRBJ1-5; weak D call: TRBD1 (5 bases). Trimming left V 6 bases short and J 3 bases short, with 9 bases between. Germline values: CDR1 MNHNS, CDR2 SASEGT. This CDR3 is 13 amino acids long. The CDR3 reads CASREQDNQPQHF. The DNA for the CDR3 is TGTGCCAGCAGGGAACAGGACAATCAGCCCCAGCATTTT.

This clone was seen just once. J is TRBJ1-3 and V is TRBV5-1; the D is unclear. This CDR3 region has 14 residues. Trimming removed 0 bases from V and 8 bases from J, with 12 bases in between. Looked up from germline, CDR1 is SGHRS and CDR2 is YFSETQ. CDR3 loop: CASSLDGREDTIYF. The CDR3 bases are TGCGCCAGCAGCTTGGACGGCCGCGAGGACACCATATATTTT. The variable domain in full, completed from reference TRBV5-1 and TRBJ1-3, reads KAGVTQTPRYLIKTRGQQVTLSCSPISGHRSVSWYQQTPGQGLQFLFEYFSETQRNKGNFPGRFSGRQFSNSRSEMNVSTLELGDSALYLCASSLDGREDTIYFGEGSWLTVV.

The chain carries TRBV19 and TRBJ2-5; 9 nucleotides match TRBD1. Germline V gene data show CDR1 as LNHDA and CDR2 as SQIVND (reference sequence). The CDR3 has 15 residues. Germline trimming cut 3 bases from V and 3 bases from J; bases unmatched to any gene: 5. CDR3 bases: TGTGCCAGTAGTATTAGTGGACAGGGGAAAGAGACCCAGTACTTC. The encoded protein is CASSISGQGKETQYF.

The V call is TRBV14, the J call TRBJ2-7, with D possibly TRBD2 on 5 matching bases. Germline V gives CDR1 SGHDN, CDR2 FVKESK. This CDR3 contains 12 residues. The V end lost 2 bases, the J end lost 4 bases, and 6 bases lay between the germline ends. In DNA form, the CDR3 reads TGTGCCAGCAGCCAATCGGGGTACGAGCAGTACTTC. Translating gives CASSQSGYEQYF.

J is TRBJ2-1 and V is TRBV7-9; D perhaps matches TRBD2 (6 bases). Trimming left V 5 bases short and J 0 bases short, with 11 bases between. The CDR3 sequence is 15 residues long. CDR1 and CDR2 from the germline V gene are SEHNR and FQNEAQ (reference sequence). The CDR3 sequence: CASSPAGSSYNEQFF. The DNA of the CDR3 is TGTGCCAGCAGCCCGGCCGGGAGCTCCTACAATGAGCAGTTCTTC.

In its sample, this clone was seen a few times. This CDR3 reads CASSPRAREGELFF. The CDR3 region has the DNA TGTGCCAGCTCACCACGAGCCCGAGAAGGGGAGCTGTTTTTT. The chain combines TRBV18 with TRBJ2-2; no definite D call. CDR1 and CDR2 from the germline V gene are KGHSH and LQKENI. The CDR3 consists of 14 residues. Trimming left V 1 base short and J 8 bases short, with 11 bases between.

J is TRBJ2-7 and V is TRBV29-1, with D hard to call. CDR1 and CDR2 from the germline V gene are SQVTM and ANQGSEA. The CDR3 has 12 residues. Trimming took 4 bases from V and 5 from J, leaving 12 bases between them. The CDR3 DNA reads TGCAGCGTTGCTCAGGATATGAACGAGCAGTACTTC. Protein: CSVAQDMNEQYF.

The V call is TRBV9, the J call TRBJ2-5; 7 nucleotides align to TRBD2. This CDR3 comprises 13 residues. The V gene's germline CDR1 is SGDLS and CDR2 YYNGEE. V trimming: 4 bases; J trimming: 4 bases; junction bases outside the gene matches: 4. CDR3 amino acids: CASSREGSETQYF. DNA for the CDR3: TGTGCCAGCAGCAGGGAGGGGTCAGAGACCCAGTACTTC. The complete variable domain, with remaining parts taken from reference TRBV9 and TRBJ2-5, reads DSGVTQTPKHLITATGQRVTLRCSPRSGDLSVYWYQQSLDQGLQFLIQYYNGEERAKGNILERFSAQQFPDLHSELNLSSLELGDSALYFCASSREGSETQYFGPGTRLLVL.

This clone was seen just once. J is TRBJ1-2 and V is TRBV7-9; possibly TRBD1 for D (6 bases). V lost 3 bases and J 8 bases, leaving 25 bases between the germline ends. CDR1 SEHNR and CDR2 FQNEAQ come from the germline V gene (reference sequence). This CDR3 comprises 17 residues. Written as DNA, the CDR3 is TGTGCCAGCAGCTTCATTCGCAGGGGAAGGGGACTTGTGGGCTACACCTTC. It yields the protein CASSFIRRGRGLVGYTF.

The V call is TRBV19, the J call TRBJ2-7; 8 bases fit TRBD1. The CDR3 runs to 13 residues. Trimming removed 4 bases from V and 7 bases from J; junction bases left unmatched: 6. Germline-derived CDR1 and CDR2 are LNHDA and SQIVND (reference sequence). The CDR3 DNA is TGTGCCAGTAGTACGACCCACAGGGGGGAGCAGTACTTC. This encodes CASSTTHRGEQYF.

Of note for this clone: A read error may account for a junction end that differs from germline. This rearrangement joins TRBV19 to TRBJ2-3; 10 bases align to TRBD1. This CDR3 is built from 15 residues. The germline V gene has CDR1 LNHDA and CDR2 SQIVND (reference sequence). The CDR3 nucleotides read TGTGCCAGTAGTGGGGGGGACAGGGGCACGGATACGCAGTATTTT. This encodes CASSGGDRGTDTQYF.

The chain is built from TRBV5-6 and TRBJ2-3, with 8 nucleotides matching TRBD2. Unmatched junction bases numbered 8, after V lost 3 bases and J lost 2 bases. The V gene's germline CDR1 is SGHDT and CDR2 YYEEEE. CDR3 size: 16 residues. The CDR3 protein is CASSYFSGDNTDTQYF. The CDR3 coding sequence is TGTGCCAGCAGCTACTTTAGCGGGGATAACACAGATACGCAGTATTTT.

The rearrangement links TRBV5-4 to TRBJ2-2, with TRBD2 matching 9 bases. Germline trimming cut 3 bases from V and 6 bases from J; bases unmatched to any gene: 12. The germline V gene has CDR1 SGHNT and CDR2 YYREEE (reference sequence). This CDR3 has 17 amino acids. CDR3 nucleotides: TGTGCCAGCAGCTCCCAAATCGGCGGGGGGGCCCCCGGGGAGCTGTTTTTT. This gives the protein CASSSQIGGGAPGELFF.

The rearrangement links TRBV6-4 to TRBJ2-2; D uncertain. Per the germline V gene, CDR1 is MRHNA and CDR2 is SNTAGT. V lost 5 bases to trimming and J lost 0 bases, with 4 bases between them. This CDR3 is 13 amino acids long. The CDR3 reads CASSRTNTGELFF. CDR3 DNA: TGTGCCAGCAGTAGGACGAACACCGGGGAGCTGTTTTTT.

V is TRBV5-1 and J is TRBJ1-1, with D hard to call. The CDR3 runs to 15 residues. V was pared by 3 bases and J by 0 bases, with 12 bases between. The germline gives CDR1 SGHRS, CDR2 YFSETQ. Here the CDR3 reads CASSSLDVLNTEAFF. For the CDR3, the DNA is TGCGCCAGCAGCTCTCTGGACGTTTTGAACACTGAAGCTTTCTTT.

This clone was detected only a few times. The same CDR3 is also encoded by other DNA sequences in this sample. The chain carries TRBV30 and TRBJ1-1; D may be TRBD1 (5 bases). Germline V gene data show CDR1 as GTSNPN and CDR2 as SVGIG (reference sequence). V lost 2 bases and J lost 5, with 12 bases in between. CDR3 size: 13 residues. The CDR3 spells CAWSTSRGTEAFF. The CDR3 DNA sequence: TGTGCCTGGAGTACCTCCCGGGGGACTGAAGCTTTCTTT.

The chain combines TRBV4-1 with TRBJ2-7, with 12 bases aligning to TRBD1. The CDR3 has 15 residues. The V segment lost 2 bases and the J segment 7 bases; nucleotides outside the gene matches: 6. Per the germline V gene, CDR1 is MGHRA and CDR2 is YSYEKL. Written as DNA, the CDR3 is TGCGCCAGCAGCCAACCGGGACAGGGGGCTGAAGAGCAGTACTTC. Its translation: CASSQPGQGAEEQYF.

The sample holds a few counts of this clone. This rearrangement joins TRBV14 to TRBJ2-1, with TRBD2 as a possible D gene (5 bases). V was trimmed by 3 bases and J by 6 bases, leaving 6 bases between them. Germline V gives CDR1 SGHDN, CDR2 FVKESK. This CDR3 has 12 residues. The CDR3 DNA sequence: TGTGCCAGCAGCCAGAGCGGCAATGAGCAGTTCTTC. Protein: CASSQSGNEQFF.